Below are 26 T cell receptor beta chains sequenced from a single sample in a study of blood T cell repertoires in COVID-19. The table came from immunoSEQ multiplex PCR; TCRdb's copy has only in-frame clones and leaves some out. This repertoire shows hundreds of thousands of clones, about 90% found once; its top ten account for about 8%. Sequencing was performed on peripheral blood. These receptors were collected from a woman aged 45 to 65 who had recovered from COVID-19.

The chain employs TRBV18 and TRBJ2-3; 7 positions match TRBD1. CDR3 size: 12 residues. Germline V gives CDR1 KGHSH, CDR2 LQKENI. V lost 4 bases to trimming and J lost 13 bases; unmatched junction nucleotides: 8. As DNA, the CDR3 is TGTGCCAGCTCACTCGACAGGGTTGATGAGTATTTT. Its protein is CASSLDRVDEYF.

The chain is built from TRBV5-4 and TRBJ1-2; D not certain. CDR1 and CDR2 (germline): SGHNT, YYREEE (reference sequence). The CDR3 loop spans 12 amino acids. V was clipped by 5 bases and J by 4 bases, with 9 bases between them. CDR3 bases: TGTGCCAGCAGTACGGGTATCTATGGCTACACCTTC. Protein: CASSTGIYGYTF.

In this sample, this clone turned up a few times. Other DNA variants within this sample encode the same CDR3. The chain joins TRBV6-5 to TRBJ1-4, with TRBD1 matching 7 bases. V shed 4 bases, J shed 0 bases, and the junction held 2 bases outside the gene matches. The CDR3 runs to 15 residues. Germline V gene sequence: CDR1 MNHEY, CDR2 SVGAGI. Here the CDR3 DNA reads TGTGCCAGCAGTTCTCAGGGGGCAACTAATGAAAAACTGTTTTTT. It encodes CASSSQGATNEKLFF.

The chain recombines TRBV27 with TRBJ1-4; 12 bases are shared with TRBD1. V dropped 5 bases and J dropped 8; count of bases not matched to a gene: 12. Germline V gives CDR1 MNHEY, CDR2 SMNVEV (reference sequence). The CDR3 is made up of 17 amino acids. CDR3 nucleotide sequence: TGTGCCAGCAGTCGACACCCGGGACAGGGGGCTTGGGAAAAACTGTTTTTT. Translation gives CASSRHPGQGAWEKLFF.

This chain joins TRBV5-4 and TRBJ1-2; 9 bases are a match to TRBD1. The germline CDR1 and CDR2 sequences are SGHNT and YYREEE (reference sequence). CDR3 size: 14 residues. V shed 5 bases and J 8 bases; nucleotides not matched to a gene: 10. The chain's CDR3 is CASRKTGGTGGYTF. CDR3 DNA sequence: TGTGCCAGCAGGAAGACAGGGGGTACGGGAGGCTACACCTTC.

The V call is TRBV7-2, the J call TRBJ1-5; D is undetermined. The V and J ends lost 1 base and 4 bases respectively, with 8 bases between them. Germline V gives CDR1 SGHTA, CDR2 FQGNSA. There are 14 residues in the CDR3. The CDR3 DNA follows: TGTGCCAGCAGCTTAGGAAACAGTAATCAGCCCCAGCATTTT. This sequence encodes CASSLGNSNQPQHF.

This rearrangement joins TRBV5-1 to TRBJ2-1; 13 bases line up with TRBD2. The germline V gene encodes CDR1 SGHRS and CDR2 YFSETQ. Trimming took 1 base from V and 7 from J; bases not matched to a gene: 11. This CDR3 comprises 18 residues. As DNA, the CDR3 is TGCGCCAGCAGCTTGCTCGGGACTAGCGGGGTAACGGGGAATGAGCAGTTCTTC. Its protein is CASSLLGTSGVTGNEQFF.

The rearrangement joins TRBV6-2 or TRBV6-3 to TRBJ2-1, with TRBD2 matching 11 bases. Germline V gives CDR1 MNHEY, CDR2 SVGEGT. V lost 4 bases to trimming and J lost 5 bases; unmatched junction nucleotides: 7. This CDR3 contains 16 residues. The CDR3 nucleotides are TGTGCCAGCAGTTTCTCTAGCGGGGGGCAAGACAATGAGCAGTTCTTC. It yields the protein CASSFSSGGQDNEQFF.

V and J are TRBV6-5 and TRBJ1-1, with 9 bases identical to TRBD1. CDR1 is MNHEY and CDR2 is SVGAGI in the germline V gene. This CDR3 has 13 residues. V dropped 6 bases and J dropped 5; count of bases not matched to a gene: 4. CDR3 loop: CASRRQGETEAFF. The CDR3 DNA follows: TGTGCCAGCAGACGACAGGGGGAGACTGAAGCTTTCTTT.

The chain couples TRBV19 to TRBJ1-1; 7 nucleotides line up with TRBD1. Unmatched junction bases numbered 9, after V lost 5 bases and J lost 6 bases. The germline V gene has CDR1 LNHDA and CDR2 SQIVND (reference sequence). This CDR3 has 14 residues. The CDR3 sequence is CASSPWTGGSEAFF. The DNA for the CDR3 is TGTGCCAGTAGTCCCTGGACAGGAGGTTCTGAAGCTTTCTTT.

As to this clone: The sample carries other DNA sequences with the same CDR3. CDR3 amino acids: CAWSVQGNQPQHF. CDR3 sequence (DNA): TGTGCCTGGAGTGTCCAGGGCAATCAGCCCCAGCATTTT. The chain combines TRBV30 with TRBJ1-5, with D unclear. Trimming took 0 bases from V and 2 from J, leaving 5 bases between them. Germline values: CDR1 GTSNPN, CDR2 SVGIG (reference sequence). CDR3 size: 13 residues. The variable domain in full, with the rest retrieved from reference TRBV30 and TRBJ1-5, is SQTIHQWPATLVQPVGSPLSLECTVEGTSNPNLYWYRQAAGRGLQLLFYSVGIGQISSEVPQNLSASRPQDRQFILSSKKLLLSDSGFYLCAWSVQGNQPQHFGDGTRLSIL.

The chain couples TRBV30 to TRBJ2-7; possibly TRBD1 for D (5 bases). V lost 2 bases and J lost 2, with 19 bases in between. The CDR3 has 16 amino acids. Germline V gene data show CDR1 as GTSNPN and CDR2 as SVGIG (reference sequence). The CDR3 nucleotides read TGTGCCTGGAGTAAATTCAGGGCCCGGGCCCCCTACGAGCAGTACTTC. Protein product: CAWSKFRARAPYEQYF. Supplemented by reference TRBV30 and TRBJ2-7, the full variable domain reads SQTIHQWPATLVQPVGSPLSLECTVEGTSNPNLYWYRQAAGRGLQLLFYSVGIGQISSEVPQNLSASRPQDRQFILSSKKLLLSDSGFYLCAWSKFRARAPYEQYFGPGTRLTVT.

This chain connects TRBV10-3 to TRBJ2-7; TRBD1 is a possible D gene (5 bases). V was shortened by 3 bases and J by 0 bases, with 15 bases between the two germline ends. Germline-derived CDR1 and CDR2 are ENHRY and SYGVKD. This CDR3 spans 16 amino acids. CDR3: CAISDGARKASYEQYF. CDR3 DNA: TGTGCCATCAGTGATGGGGCGCGGAAAGCCTCCTACGAGCAGTACTTC.

V gene TRBV10-3 combines with J gene TRBJ2-3, with 7 bases aligning to TRBD2. The CDR3 is 16 amino acids. Germline V CDR1 and CDR2: ENHRY, SYGVKD. After removal of 3 bases from V and 0 bases from J, the junction contained 6 bases not matched to a gene. CDR3 coding DNA: TGTGCCATCAGTGAACGGACTAGTACTAGCACAGATACGCAGTATTTT. Translated, it gives CAISERTSTSTDTQYF.

The CDR3 sequence: CASSLWGRENTEAFF. Written as DNA, the CDR3 is TGTGCCAGCAGTTTATGGGGGCGAGAGAACACTGAAGCTTTCTTT. The chain uses TRBV28 and TRBJ1-1; maybe TRBD1 (5 bases). This CDR3 is 15 amino acids long. Germline CDR1 MDHEN, CDR2 SYDVKM. V was pared by 0 bases and J by 1 base, with 9 bases between.

The chain links TRBV9 to TRBJ1-6; no definite D call. The CDR3 length is 15 residues. V lost 1 base, J lost 10 bases, and 15 bases lay in between. Germline CDR1 and CDR2: SGDLS and YYNGEE. The CDR3 reads CASSVSSVSGSPLHF. The CDR3 bases are TGTGCCAGCAGCGTATCGAGCGTCAGTGGGTCACCCCTCCACTTT. The variable domain in full, completed from reference TRBV9 and TRBJ1-6, reads DSGVTQTPKHLITATGQRVTLRCSPRSGDLSVYWYQQSLDQGLQFLIQYYNGEERAKGNILERFSAQQFPDLHSELNLSSLELGDSALYFCASSVSSVSGSPLHFGNGTRLTVT.

This chain joins TRBV5-5 and TRBJ2-5; possible D gene TRBD1, 6 bases. Trimming left V 3 bases short and J 5 bases short, with 20 bases between. The CDR3 has 16 residues. Germline V gene data show CDR1 as SGHKS and CDR2 as YYEKEE (reference sequence). Written as DNA, the CDR3 is TGTGCCAGCAGCTACCTACCGGGACAAAGATCCGAGACCCAGTACTTC. Amino acid sequence: CASSYLPGQRSETQYF. Full variable domain (missing parts from reference TRBV5-5 and TRBJ2-5): DAGVTQSPTHLIKTRGQQVTLRCSPISGHKSVSWYQQVLGQGPQFIFQYYEKEERGRGNFPDRFSARQFPNYSSELNVNALLLGDSALYLCASSYLPGQRSETQYFGPGTRLLVL.

This clone was seen just once. The chain recombines TRBV3-1 (or the pseudogene TRBV3-2) with TRBJ2-7; D remains unclear. The CDR3 length is 11 residues. The germline V gene encodes CDR1 LGHDT and CDR2 YNNKEL (reference sequence). V dropped 7 bases and J dropped 5 bases, with 9 bases sitting between them. As DNA, the CDR3 is TGTGCCAGCACCAACAACCACGAGCAGTACTTC. It codes for CASTNNHEQYF.

The V call is TRBV6-5, the J call TRBJ2-1; D is uncertain. Germline-derived CDR1 and CDR2 are MNHEY and SVGAGI. The CDR3 length is 14 residues. Trimming took off 7 bases at V and 4 bases at J, with 14 bases between the two ends. CDR3 nucleotide sequence: TGTGCCAGCACCGTTGGTGGCAATTACAATGAGCAGTTCTTC. Its translation is CASTVGGNYNEQFF.

V and J are TRBV27 and TRBJ2-1; 10 nucleotides align to TRBD1. With 5 bases clipped from V and 5 bases from J, the junction kept 6 bases outside the gene matches. The germline gives CDR1 MNHEY, CDR2 SMNVEV (reference sequence). CDR3 length: 15 residues. The CDR3 reads CASSRGTGAHNEQFF. In nucleotides, the CDR3 is TGTGCCAGCAGTCGAGGGACAGGGGCGCACAATGAGCAGTTCTTC.

The chain has TRBV27 and TRBJ1-2, with 7 positions matching TRBD1. Germline loops: CDR1 MNHEY, CDR2 SMNVEV (reference sequence). V dropped 5 bases and J dropped 7; count of bases not matched to a gene: 7. The CDR3 contains 13 residues. The CDR3: CASSPTGDRGYTF. In DNA, the CDR3 is TGTGCCAGCAGTCCTACAGGGGATCGTGGCTACACCTTC.

This rearrangement joins TRBV13 to TRBJ1-1; D may be TRBD1 (6 bases). With 3 bases removed from V and 4 bases from J, the gap between germline ends came to 12 bases. Germline assignment: CDR1 PRHDT and CDR2 FYEKMQ (reference sequence). The CDR3 has 14 amino acids. CDR3 in DNA: TGTGCCAGCAGCTTGGGCGGGGGCGTCACTGAAGCTTTCTTT. Protein product: CASSLGGGVTEAFF. The full variable domain, completed using reference TRBV13 and TRBJ1-1, is AAGVIQSPRHLIKEKRETATLKCYPIPRHDTVYWYQQGPGQDPQFLISFYEKMQSDKGSIPDRFSAQQFSDYHSELNMSSLELGDSALYFCASSLGGGVTEAFFGQGTRLTVV.

The chain carries TRBV9 and TRBJ2-7; D remains unclear. Looked up from germline, CDR1 is SGDLS and CDR2 is YYNGEE. Trimming stripped 1 base from V and 3 bases from J, with 8 bases between. The CDR3 runs to 13 residues. CDR3 sequence (DNA): TGTGCCAGCAGCGTAAACAGCCACTACGAGCAGTACTTC. Protein: CASSVNSHYEQYF.

J is TRBJ2-5 and V is TRBV11-2; 9 bases agree with TRBD2. This CDR3 comprises 17 residues. V was clipped by 0 bases and J by 5 bases; unmatched bases: 10. The V gene's germline CDR1 is SGHAT and CDR2 FQNNGV. The CDR3 protein is CASSLDKAGGPRETQYF. CDR3 DNA: TGTGCCAGCAGCTTAGATAAGGCGGGAGGGCCGCGGGAGACCCAGTACTTC.

This chain uses TRBV7-2 with TRBJ1-5; perhaps TRBD1 as D (5 bases). Germline V gene sequence: CDR1 SGHTA, CDR2 FQGNSA. Trimming removed 5 bases from V and 6 bases from J, with 20 bases in between. This CDR3 region has 16 residues. The CDR3 sequence: CASSHPEAGGVQPQHF. For the CDR3, the DNA is TGTGCCAGCAGCCATCCGGAAGCGGGGGGGGTTCAGCCCCAGCATTTT.

CDR3 protein: CASSQDQGGYGYTF. In DNA, the CDR3 is TGTGCCAGCAGCCAAGATCAGGGCGGCTATGGCTACACCTTC. The rearrangement joins TRBV3-1 (or the pseudogene TRBV3-2) to TRBJ1-2; D may be TRBD1 (5 bases). The CDR3 runs 14 residues. Trimming shortened V by 0 bases and J by 4 bases, and 9 bases separated the two germline ends. From germline, CDR1 is LGHDT and CDR2 YNNKEL (reference sequence).